Following are 28 T cell receptor beta chains from one sample sequenced in a study of Graves' ophthalmopathy and Graves' hyperthyroidism. Amplification of the TCR beta CDR3 regions used RNA transcripts (as template). First-round RT-PCR relied on HTBI primers, and a second-round multiplex PCR came next. TCRdb redid the calling of the multiplex PCR reads with MiXCR, one entry per CDR3 protein. The sample has some 1.1 million distinct CDR3 sequences; 35% to 40% are singletons. Sequenced sample: peripheral blood or thyroid tissue (not recorded which). All receptors come from an adult man with Graves' hyperthyroidism.

This clonotype was counted only a few times. V usage is TRBV10-3 and J usage is TRBJ2-7; 7 nucleotides line up with TRBD2. The CDR3 loop spans 16 amino acids. The germline V gene encodes CDR1 ENHRY and CDR2 SYGVKD. V lost 2 bases to trimming and J lost 4 bases; unmatched junction nucleotides: 11. Written as DNA, the CDR3 is TGTGCCATCAGTGAGCCCACTGGCGGGAGTGGTTACGAGCAGTACTTC. It yields the protein CAISEPTGGSGYEQYF.

At least ten counts were recorded for this clonotype. This rearrangement joins TRBV20-1 to TRBJ1-6; 8 nucleotides agree with TRBD1. The V and J ends lost 5 bases and 7 bases, in that order; junction bases with no gene match: 10. CDR3 length equals 15 residues. CDR1 DFQATT and CDR2 SNEGSKA come from the germline V gene (reference sequence). As DNA, the CDR3 is TGCAGTGCTGAGGGCCCTCAGGGGGCGAATTCACCCCTCCACTTT. Translated, it gives CSAEGPQGANSPLHF.

This clonotype occurred many times. This chain uses TRBV11-2 with TRBJ2-7; D is ambiguous. This CDR3 region has 13 residues. Looked up from germline, CDR1 is SGHAT and CDR2 is FQNNGV. V was trimmed by 8 bases and J by 0 bases, leaving 11 bases between them. CDR3 protein: CASAHGDSYEQYF. The CDR3 nucleotides are TGTGCCAGCGCCCACGGAGACTCCTACGAGCAGTACTTC. Drawing the rest from reference TRBV11-2 and TRBJ2-7, the complete variable domain is EAGVAQSPRYKIIEKRQSVAFWCNPISGHATLYWYQQILGQGPKLLIQFQNNGVVDDSQLPKDRFSAERLKGVDSTLKIQPAKLEDSAVYLCASAHGDSYEQYFGPGTRLTVT.

This clonotype was counted many times. V gene TRBV7-2 combines with J gene TRBJ2-7; a weak D match, TRBD2 (6 bases). Germline CDR1 SGHTA, CDR2 FQGNSA. Deletions cut 3 bases from V and 2 bases from J, with 11 bases between. This CDR3 region has 14 residues. The CDR3 nucleotides are TGTGCCAGCAGCTTGGGGCGCGGGACCTACGAGCAGTACTTC. Amino acid sequence: CASSLGRGTYEQYF.

This clonotype has more than one count but fewer than ten. This chain joins TRBV4-1 and TRBJ2-7; D is ambiguous. Trimming took off 4 bases at V and 4 bases at J, with 17 bases between the two ends. The CDR3 totals 15 residues. CDR1 is MGHRA, CDR2 YSYEKL, per germline. CDR3 residues: CASSPQTGSGYEQYF. The CDR3 nucleotides are TGCGCCAGCAGCCCACAAACCGGTTCCGGGTACGAGCAGTACTTC.

The chain combines TRBV29-1 with TRBJ2-2, with 8 bases identical to TRBD2. This CDR3 contains 14 residues. CDR1 is SQVTM and CDR2 is ANQGSEA in the germline V gene. Trimming at V came to 6 bases and at J to 2 bases, leaving 5 bases not matched to a gene. For the CDR3, the DNA is TGCAGCGTGGCCACTAGCGGAAACACCGGGGAGCTGTTTTTT. Its protein product is CSVATSGNTGELFF.

The chain links TRBV24-1 to TRBJ2-3, with D possibly matching TRBD1 (6 bases). V was trimmed by 4 bases and J by 2 bases, leaving 15 bases between them. Germline-derived CDR1 and CDR2 are KGHDR and SFDVKD. CDR3 length: 16 amino acids. CDR3 sequence (DNA): TGTGCCACCAGTGAAACGACAGGATACACCACAGATACGCAGTATTTT. Translation gives CATSETTGYTTDTQYF.

V usage is TRBV10-3 and J usage is TRBJ2-5; possibly TRBD2 for D (6 bases). CDR1 ENHRY and CDR2 SYGVKD come from the germline V gene. This CDR3 has 14 amino acids. V was trimmed by 4 bases and J by 7 bases, leaving 16 bases between them. The CDR3, as DNA: TGTGCCATCAGTGTTTCCTCCCGGGGAGGGACCCAGTACTTC. Translated, it gives CAISVSSRGGTQYF.

Note on this clonotype: The junction does not match germline at one end; this may be a read error. The V call is TRBV10-3, the J call TRBJ1-1; perhaps TRBD1 as D (5 bases). Germline assignment: CDR1 ENHRY and CDR2 SYGVKD. The CDR3 contains 13 residues. DNA for the CDR3: TGTGCAATCACAGGCGATGAGGACACTGAAGCTTTCTTT. Residues: CAITGDEDTEAFF.

In this sample, this clonotype turned up many times. V gene TRBV29-1 combines with J gene TRBJ2-7; the D is unclear. Trimming removed 1 base from V and 1 base from J, with 5 bases in between. The germline gives CDR1 SQVTM, CDR2 ANQGSEA. The CDR3 totals 12 residues. In DNA form, the CDR3 reads TGCAGCGTTGAAGGAGAATCCTACGAGCAGTACTTC. Translating it yields CSVEGESYEQYF.

The sample holds many counts of this clonotype. The chain couples TRBV20-1 to TRBJ1-2, with D unresolved. V dropped 6 bases and J dropped 4 bases, with 24 bases sitting between them. The germline V gene has CDR1 DFQATT and CDR2 SNEGSKA (reference sequence). The CDR3 has 16 residues. The CDR3 sequence: CSATAWSRTVAYGYTF. The DNA of the CDR3 is TGCAGTGCAACCGCCTGGTCGAGGACCGTGGCCTATGGCTACACCTTC.

This clonotype appeared a few times. The chain links TRBV28 to TRBJ2-7, with 7 bases that match TRBD2. The CDR3 is 15 residues long. V was clipped by 6 bases and J by 2 bases; unmatched bases: 10. The germline CDR1 and CDR2 sequences are MDHEN and SYDVKM. This CDR3 reads CASSIPRLAAYEQYF. The CDR3 DNA is TGTGCCAGCAGCATCCCAAGGCTAGCGGCCTACGAGCAGTACTTC.

As concerns this clonotype: This clone may be a read error of a much larger clone one base away. The gene calls are TRBV7-2 and TRBJ1-5, with 7 bases lining up with TRBD1. The CDR3 length is 16 residues. V shed 4 bases, J shed 0 bases, and the junction held 6 bases outside the gene matches. Looked up from germline, CDR1 is SGHTA and CDR2 is FQGNSA. For the CDR3, the DNA is TGTGCCAGCAGCTCGGGGACAGACACTAGCAATCAGCCCCAGCATTTT. Protein product: CASSSGTDTSNQPQHF.

Concerning this clonotype itself: Germline and junction disagree at one end, which may indicate a read error. The chain has TRBV6-5 and TRBJ1-1, with 12 bases aligning to TRBD1. CDR3 size: 14 residues. The germline gives CDR1 MNHEY, CDR2 SVGAGI. The CDR3 loop reads CASSRDRGRTEASF. In DNA form, the CDR3 reads TGTGCCAGCAGCCGGGACAGGGGGCGCACTGAAGCTTCCTTT.

This clonotype has only a few counts. This chain joins TRBV5-8 and TRBJ2-2, with 7 bases aligning to TRBD1. The germline CDR1 and CDR2 sequences are SGHTS and YDEGEE. CDR3 length equals 17 residues. The J segment lost 6 bases and the V segment lost 3 bases, leaving 14 bases of the junction unmatched. In DNA form, the CDR3 reads TGTGCCAGCAGCTCACACCCCAGACAGGGTAACGCCGGGGAGCTGTTTTTT. It codes for CASSSHPRQGNAGELFF.

In this sample, this clonotype turned up many times. The chain carries TRBV15 and TRBJ2-7; TRBD2 is a possible D gene (5 bases). This CDR3 contains 12 residues. Trimming pared 3 bases from V and 10 bases from J, leaving 13 bases between. Germline V gives CDR1 LNHNV, CDR2 YYDKDF (reference sequence). CDR3 residues: CATSRDFRQQYF. The CDR3 region has the DNA TGTGCCACCAGCAGGGACTTCCGGCAACAGTACTTC.

The chain employs TRBV12-3 or TRBV12-4 and TRBJ2-5; tentatively, D is TRBD1 (5 bases). With 5 bases removed from V and 5 bases from J, the gap between germline ends came to 15 bases. CDR3 length equals 14 residues. For the CDR3, the DNA is TGTGCCAGCAGTCTTTTCCAGGGTATCGAGACCCAGTACTTC. Translation: CASSLFQGIETQYF.

V is TRBV25-1 and J is TRBJ2-2; TRBD2 matches 8 bases. This CDR3 has 14 amino acids. With 11 bases clipped from V and 3 bases from J, the junction kept 8 bases outside the gene matches. The germline CDR1 and CDR2 sequences are MGHDK and SYGVNS. The CDR3 sequence: CARGSGRYTGELFF. The CDR3 nucleotides read TGTGCCCGCGGCAGCGGGAGATACACCGGGGAGCTGTTTTTT.

This clonotype was seen repeatedly, ten times or more. The chain links TRBV2 to TRBJ2-7; D unclear. The V end lost 4 bases, the J end lost 0 bases, and 10 bases lay between the germline ends. Germline assignment: CDR1 SNHLY and CDR2 FYNNEI. The CDR3 covers 14 residues. The CDR3 sequence: CASSVRQSSYEQYF. The CDR3 DNA reads TGTGCCAGCAGTGTTAGGCAGAGCTCCTACGAGCAGTACTTC.

The sample holds a few counts of this clonotype. The V call is TRBV5-5, the J call TRBJ2-7; D remains unclear. V shed 0 bases and J shed 0 bases, with 10 bases lying between them. The length of the CDR3 is 15 residues. Per the germline V gene, CDR1 is SGHKS and CDR2 is YYEKEE (reference sequence). The CDR3 nucleotides are TGTGCCAGCAGCTTGGGACCCGCGATCTCCTACGAGCAGTACTTC. Translating it yields CASSLGPAISYEQYF.

The J gene is TRBJ1-2, the V gene TRBV27; D is ambiguous. Deletions cut 8 bases from V and 3 bases from J, with 10 bases between. Germline V gene sequence: CDR1 MNHEY, CDR2 SMNVEV (reference sequence). This CDR3 is built from 12 residues. CDR3 protein: CASQRFDYGYTF. CDR3 nucleotides: TGTGCCAGCCAGCGCTTCGACTATGGCTACACCTTC.

The chain uses TRBV24-1 and TRBJ2-5; TRBD1 matches at 12 bases. Looked up from germline, CDR1 is KGHDR and CDR2 is SFDVKD. The length of the CDR3 is 16 residues. The V and J ends lost 4 bases and 3 bases, in that order; junction bases with no gene match: 5. The CDR3 DNA follows: TGTGCCACCAGTGAATCCGGGACAGGGGGCGAAGAGACCCAGTACTTC. Its protein is CATSESGTGGEETQYF.

This clonotype has a count of ten or more. This rearrangement joins TRBV5-6 to TRBJ2-5; D perhaps matches TRBD2 (6 bases). The CDR3 is made up of 13 amino acids. Trimming removed 1 base from V and 7 bases from J, with 11 bases in between. Germline-derived CDR1 and CDR2 are SGHDT and YYEEEE. CDR3 in amino acids: CASSLLAEGTQYF. In DNA, the CDR3 is TGTGCCAGCAGCTTGTTAGCGGAGGGGACCCAGTACTTC. The variable domain in full, completed from reference TRBV5-6 and TRBJ2-5, reads DAGVTQSPTHLIKTRGQQVTLRCSPKSGHDTVSWYQQALGQGPQFIFQYYEEEERQRGNFPDRFSGHQFPNYSSELNVNALLLGDSALYLCASSLLAEGTQYFGPGTRLLVL.

Many counts were recorded for this clonotype. This rearrangement joins TRBV7-9 to TRBJ2-7, with 9 bases lining up with TRBD2. The germline CDR1 and CDR2 sequences are SEHNR and FQNEAQ (reference sequence). The CDR3 runs to 14 residues. V was clipped by 5 bases and J by 5 bases; unmatched bases: 7. CDR3 nucleotide sequence: TGTGCCAGCAGCCTAAGACTAGCGGTTGACGAGCAGTACTTC. It specifies CASSLRLAVDEQYF.

About this clonotype itself: One junction end disagrees with the germline gene, perhaps due to a read error. The chain couples TRBV12-3 or TRBV12-4 to TRBJ2-7, with a tentative D call TRBD1 (6 bases). The CDR3 is made up of 13 amino acids. The CDR3 DNA is TGTGCCAGCAGTTTTGGACAGTCGTACGAGCACTACTTC. This codes for CASSFGQSYEHYF.

The chain is built from TRBV15 and TRBJ1-5; a weak D match, TRBD1 (5 bases). Germline lookup yields CDR1 LNHNV and CDR2 YYDKDF (reference sequence). Trimming cost V 4 bases and J 3 bases, with 19 bases left between them. The CDR3 has 17 amino acids. In DNA form, the CDR3 reads TGTGCCACCAGCAACACCCGGTCGGGACCGATCAATCAGCCCCAGCATTTT. Amino acid sequence: CATSNTRSGPINQPQHF. Based on the CDR3 plus reference TRBV15 and TRBJ1-5, the full variable domain is DAMVIQNPRYQVTQFGKPVTLSCSQTLNHNVMYWYQQKSSQAPKLLFHYYDKDFNNEADTPDNFQSRRPNTSFCFLDIRSPGLGDTAMYLCATSNTRSGPINQPQHFGDGTRLSIL.

This clonotype has just one count. At one of its ends the junction is not consistent with the germline gene, which may arise from a read error. The chain has TRBV5-1 and TRBJ1-5; D is uncertain. The CDR3 sequence is 12 residues long. In germline, CDR1 is SGHRS, CDR2 YFSETQ. CDR3: CANKIANRPQHF. CDR3 bases: TGCGCCAACAAGATCGCCAATCGGCCCCAGCATTTT.

The chain couples TRBV7-3 to TRBJ1-1, with D perhaps TRBD1 (6 bases). CDR1 is SGHTA, CDR2 FQGTGA, per germline. This CDR3 comprises 13 residues. V was shortened by 5 bases and J by 7 bases, with 14 bases between the two germline ends. The CDR3 bases are TGTGCCAGCAGCCGACGACGGGACATTGAAGCTTTCTTT. Translating gives CASSRRRDIEAFF. The variable domain in full, completed from reference TRBV7-3 and TRBJ1-1, reads GAGVSQTPSNKVTEKGKYVELRCDPISGHTALYWYRQSLGQGPEFLIYFQGTGAADDSGLPNDRFFAVRPEGSVSTLKIQRTERGDSAVYLCASSRRRDIEAFFGQGTRLTVV.